Each of the 16 T cell receptor beta chains below was sequenced from the same sample in a study of cytomegalovirus exposure and HLA in healthy donors (dated by TCRdb to about 2017). The library was produced with the immunoSEQ multiplex PCR assay. The immuneACCESS repertoire file appears here via TCRdb, limited to in-frame rearrangements. These files lack a portion of the clones; in checked studies, under half of the deficit traces to unresolved V genes, and the cause of the others is not known. The sample table records 110,000 or so clones; about nine tenths of these occur just once. Less than 4.5% of the sample rests with the top ten. Sequences were obtained from PBMCs. These receptors originate from a man aged 18 to 29 in good health and CMV-seropositive.

The rearrangement links TRBV15 to TRBJ1-2; no clear D gene. The germline CDR1 and CDR2 sequences are LNHNV and YYDKDF (reference sequence). CDR3 length: 14 residues. Trimming stripped 0 bases from V and 2 bases from J, with 7 bases between. The DNA of the CDR3 is TGTGCCACCAGCAGAGATGTGGAGAACTATGGCTACACCTTC. Translation gives CATSRDVENYGYTF.

This chain joins TRBV6-6 and TRBJ1-2, with a tentative D call TRBD1 (5 bases). The CDR3 covers 14 residues. The V end was cut by 2 bases, the J end by 4 bases, with 11 bases between. The germline V gene encodes CDR1 MNHNY and CDR2 SVGAGI (reference sequence). The CDR3 DNA follows: TGTGCCAGCAGTTACCCCGGGACTTTCTATGGCTACACCTTC. Amino acids: CASSYPGTFYGYTF.

The V call is TRBV5-4, the J call TRBJ1-4; possibly TRBD1 for D (5 bases). The CDR3 has 15 residues. Looked up from germline, CDR1 is SGHNT and CDR2 is YYREEE (reference sequence). V was shortened by 4 bases and J by 8 bases, with 18 bases between the two germline ends. The CDR3 DNA sequence: TGTGCCAGCAGCCCCAAGGTTGGGGGGATGGAAAAACTGTTTTTT. This sequence encodes CASSPKVGGMEKLFF.

The chain employs TRBV11-2 and TRBJ1-1; D is possibly TRBD1 (5 bases). The CDR3 has 14 amino acids. CDR1 and CDR2 (germline): SGHAT, FQNNGV. The V end was cut by 7 bases, the J end by 7 bases, with 19 bases between. The CDR3 protein is CASTDPGGADEAFF. CDR3 coding DNA: TGTGCCAGCACCGACCCGGGCGGGGCCGATGAAGCTTTCTTT.

The chain carries TRBV5-1 and TRBJ2-7, with a weak D call TRBD2 (6 bases). V lost 0 bases and J 3 bases, leaving 10 bases between the germline ends. The CDR3 extends over 14 amino acids. Germline CDR1 and CDR2: SGHRS and YFSETQ. CDR3 sequence: CASSLGAGFYEQYF. CDR3 in DNA: TGCGCCAGCAGCTTGGGGGCGGGGTTCTACGAGCAGTACTTC.

The rearrangement links TRBV27 to TRBJ1-6; tentatively, D is TRBD1 (5 bases). The germline V gene encodes CDR1 MNHEY and CDR2 SMNVEV (reference sequence). The V end was cut by 7 bases, the J end by 5 bases, with 24 bases between. The CDR3 is 18 amino acids. CDR3 residues: CASTLGWTGEAHNSPLHF. CDR3 nucleotide sequence: TGTGCCAGCACTCTGGGGTGGACGGGGGAGGCCCATAATTCACCCCTCCACTTT.

Points on this clone: Relative to the germline gene, one junction end is altered; a read error may explain this. The chain is built from TRBV6-5 and TRBJ1-1; TRBD1 is a possible D gene (5 bases). CDR1 is MNHEY, CDR2 SVGAGI, per germline. There are 15 residues in the CDR3. The CDR3: CASSPGWGGDTETFF. The CDR3 bases are TGTGCCAGCAGCCCGGGGTGGGGGGGAGACACTGAAACTTTCTTT.

This clone came up once. This chain connects TRBV4-1 to TRBJ2-1, with D perhaps matching TRBD2 (6 bases). V gave up 8 bases and J gave up 7 bases, with 12 bases separating them. This CDR3 is 12 amino acids long. The germline gives CDR1 MGHRA, CDR2 YSYEKL. CDR3 bases: TGCGCCAGCCAGGCGGGGACTAATGAGCAGTTCTTC. Amino acids: CASQAGTNEQFF.

The rearrangement links TRBV6-6 to TRBJ2-7, with 9 nucleotides matching TRBD1. There are 14 residues in the CDR3. V dropped 2 bases and J dropped 3; count of bases not matched to a gene: 2. Per germline, CDR1 MNHNY and CDR2 SVGAGI (reference sequence). The CDR3 is CASSYETGGYEQYF. DNA of the CDR3: TGTGCCAGCAGTTACGAGACAGGGGGCTACGAGCAGTACTTC.

This rearrangement joins TRBV18 to TRBJ1-5, with 7 nucleotides matching TRBD1. Germline V gives CDR1 KGHSH, CDR2 LQKENI. The length of the CDR3 is 14 residues. V lost 6 bases, J lost 3 bases, and 5 bases stayed unmatched. The CDR3 sequence: CASSPTGVNQPQHF. Written as DNA, the CDR3 is TGTGCCAGCTCCCCAACAGGGGTCAATCAGCCCCAGCATTTT.

This chain uses TRBV11-3 with TRBJ2-5, with D possibly TRBD2 on 7 matching bases. Trimming removed 1 base at V and 1 base at J, with 16 bases between. Germline CDR1 SGHNT, CDR2 YENEEA. CDR3 size: 17 residues. The CDR3 here is CASSLGARGGAQETQYF. The CDR3 DNA is TGTGCCAGCAGCTTAGGAGCCCGTGGGGGGGCCCAAGAGACCCAGTACTTC.

DNA for the CDR3: TGCGCCAGCAGCCAAGTGGGACAGGGGTTTGGCTACACCTTC. Amino acids: CASSQVGQGFGYTF. The V call is TRBV4-1, the J call TRBJ1-2; 10 nucleotides line up with TRBD1. V shed 1 base, J shed 7 bases, and the junction held 3 bases outside the gene matches. The length of the CDR3 is 14 residues. Germline V lookup: CDR1 MGHRA, CDR2 YSYEKL.

The rearrangement joins TRBV5-1 to TRBJ1-3, with D maybe TRBD1 (5 bases). Looked up from germline, CDR1 is SGHRS and CDR2 is YFSETQ. Between the trimmed V and J ends, which lost 1 base and 0 bases, there was a span of 8 bases. The CDR3 is 15 amino acids. The CDR3 DNA reads as TGCGCCAGCAGCTTGTCGGGGGTCTCTGGAAACACCATATATTTT. This gives the protein CASSLSGVSGNTIYF.

V gene TRBV19 combines with J gene TRBJ1-1; a possible D gene is TRBD1 (6 bases). Germline V CDR1 and CDR2: LNHDA, SQIVND (reference sequence). This CDR3 contains 16 residues. Trimming left V 4 bases short and J 2 bases short, with 17 bases between. CDR3 nucleotides: TGTGCCAGTAGTACTATTACAGGGAAATTAAACACTGAAGCTTTCTTT. It is translated as CASSTITGKLNTEAFF.

The chain couples TRBV2 to TRBJ2-7; 8 bases are shared with TRBD1. Germline values: CDR1 SNHLY, CDR2 FYNNEI. The CDR3 is 16 residues long. The ends lost 5 bases at V and 2 bases at J; junction bases unmatched: 11. The chain's CDR3 is CASSSTRTGSTYEQYF. CDR3 DNA: TGTGCCAGCAGTTCAACCCGGACAGGGAGCACCTACGAGCAGTACTTC.

This clone has just one count. The chain combines TRBV29-1 with TRBJ2-2; TRBD2 is a possible D gene (6 bases). The CDR3 totals 13 residues. Trimming took 6 bases from V and 4 from J, leaving 12 bases between them. CDR1 SQVTM and CDR2 ANQGSEA come from the germline V gene. The CDR3 spells CSVSRGATGELFF. For the CDR3, the DNA is TGCAGCGTGAGCCGCGGGGCCACCGGGGAGCTGTTTTTT.